Listed below are T cell receptor beta chains from one sample, sequenced in a study of T cells of healthy individuals. MiXCR, applied by TCRdb to the 5' RACE reads, yields one record per CDR3 protein. The table shows 45,000 to 60,000 distinct CDR3 sequences, with about 15% occurring only once. The receptors were gathered from a human donor in good health. The CDR3 runs from the conserved cysteine through the conserved F or W. The D gene is left open where the match is weak. Expanded clones are given a class, and other clones once, few, many or no size at all.

>TRBV23-1|.|TRBJ1-2|few
TGCGCAGAAAGACGGCTGGGGCGATACTATGGCTACACCTTC
CAERRLGRYYGYTF
>TRBV7-2|.|TRBJ2-3|many
TGTGCCAGCAGCTTAGTCGGCGGAAATCTGTTAACAGATACGCAGTATTTT
CASSLVGGNLLTDTQYF
>TRBV4-3|TRBD1|TRBJ1-2|few
TGCGCCAGCAGCCAAGGGGGACAGGGGGTCTATGGCTACACCTTC
CASSQGGQGVYGYTF
>TRBV20-1|TRBD2|TRBJ2-7|.
TGCAGTGCTAGAGATCAGACTAGCGGGCCTACAGCCTACGAGCAGTACTTC
CSARDQTSGPTAYEQYF
>TRBV20-1|.|TRBJ2-4|few
TGCAGTGCTATGGGGAAAAACATTCAGTACTTC
CSAMGKNIQYF
>TRBV4-3|TRBD1|TRBJ1-1|many
TGCGCCAGCAGCCAAGCCGACAGGGAAACTGAAGCTTTCTTT
CASSQADRETEAFF
>TRBV6-2/TRBV6-3|.|TRBJ2-1|.
TGTGCCAGCAGTTTCGCACCGGGCGGAGATGAGCAGTTCTTC
CASSFAPGGDEQFF
>TRBV24-1|.|TRBJ2-3|few
TGTGCCACCAGCTTTTCGGCAGATACGCAGTATTTT
CATSFSADTQYF
>TRBV7-3|.|TRBJ2-3|many
TGTGCCAGCAGCTCGGCATCCGATACGCAGTATTTT
CASSSASDTQYF
>TRBV10-3|.|TRBJ2-5|many
TGTGCCATCAGCGCAGGGTGGGGAGAGACCCAGTACTTC
CAISAGWGETQYF
>TRBV5-1|.|TRBJ1-1|many
TGCGCCAGCAGCTTGGCTCAGGGGAACACTGAAGCTTTCTTT
CASSLAQGNTEAFF
>TRBV6-1|TRBD1|TRBJ2-7|.
TGTGCCAGCAGCCGGGGCTTGGTCGGACAGGTCTCCTACGAGCAGTACTTC
CASSRGLVGQVSYEQYF
>TRBV27|.|TRBJ2-7|.
TGTGCCAGCAGTTTATCAGGGGTACACGAGCAGTACTTC
CASSLSGVHEQYF
>TRBV7-2|TRBD2|TRBJ2-1|.
TGTGCCAGCAGCCGAAGGTCCTCCAATCTAGCGGGGGCCTACCGGTTCTTC
CASSRRSSNLAGAYRFF
>TRBV7-2|.|TRBJ2-7|few
TGTGCCAGCAGCTTAGCGGGGGGGCTTGAGCAGTACTTC
CASSLAGGLEQYF
>TRBV20-1|.|TRBJ2-2|.
TGCAGTGCAAGGTCGGAGGGAGGAGCCGGGGAGCTGTTTTTT
CSARSEGGAGELFF
>TRBV6-1|.|TRBJ2-3|many
TGTGCCAGCAGTGACCCCGGGACTCTCACAGATACGCAGTATTTT
CASSDPGTLTDTQYF